This T cell receptor (beta chain) was identified during a study of T cells in Graves' hyperthyroidism and ophthalmopathy. Broader study findings: Most clonotypes expanded in the thyroid (above 0.001) were also present in blood.

Clinical symptoms, serum thyroxine, TRAb, thyroid ultrasound and orbital computed tomography informed diagnoses. In its sample, this clonotype was seen many times. Its antigen is unknown. RNA transcripts were the template for amplifying TCR beta CDR3 regions. A set of HTBI primers served as the primers for a first-round RT-PCR of the TCR CDR3. TCRdb used MiXCR to reprocess the multiplex PCR reads, holding one entry per CDR3 protein. Of about 98,000 distinct CDR3 sequences listed, around 37% are singletons. Trimming cost V 6 bases and J 3 bases, with 11 bases left between them. The CDR3 has 14 residues. The germline CDR1 and CDR2 sequences are MNHEY and SVGAGI.

The clonotype was recovered from a woman aged 25 to 45 with Graves' hyperthyroidism. The chain carries TRBV6-5 and TRBJ1-4; tentative D call: TRBD1 (5 bases). Sequencing was carried out using peripheral blood or thyroid tissue (not recorded which). CDR3 coding DNA: TGTGCCAGCAGCTACAGGTGGCCTAATGAAAAACTGTTTTTT. This codes for CASSYRWPNEKLFF.